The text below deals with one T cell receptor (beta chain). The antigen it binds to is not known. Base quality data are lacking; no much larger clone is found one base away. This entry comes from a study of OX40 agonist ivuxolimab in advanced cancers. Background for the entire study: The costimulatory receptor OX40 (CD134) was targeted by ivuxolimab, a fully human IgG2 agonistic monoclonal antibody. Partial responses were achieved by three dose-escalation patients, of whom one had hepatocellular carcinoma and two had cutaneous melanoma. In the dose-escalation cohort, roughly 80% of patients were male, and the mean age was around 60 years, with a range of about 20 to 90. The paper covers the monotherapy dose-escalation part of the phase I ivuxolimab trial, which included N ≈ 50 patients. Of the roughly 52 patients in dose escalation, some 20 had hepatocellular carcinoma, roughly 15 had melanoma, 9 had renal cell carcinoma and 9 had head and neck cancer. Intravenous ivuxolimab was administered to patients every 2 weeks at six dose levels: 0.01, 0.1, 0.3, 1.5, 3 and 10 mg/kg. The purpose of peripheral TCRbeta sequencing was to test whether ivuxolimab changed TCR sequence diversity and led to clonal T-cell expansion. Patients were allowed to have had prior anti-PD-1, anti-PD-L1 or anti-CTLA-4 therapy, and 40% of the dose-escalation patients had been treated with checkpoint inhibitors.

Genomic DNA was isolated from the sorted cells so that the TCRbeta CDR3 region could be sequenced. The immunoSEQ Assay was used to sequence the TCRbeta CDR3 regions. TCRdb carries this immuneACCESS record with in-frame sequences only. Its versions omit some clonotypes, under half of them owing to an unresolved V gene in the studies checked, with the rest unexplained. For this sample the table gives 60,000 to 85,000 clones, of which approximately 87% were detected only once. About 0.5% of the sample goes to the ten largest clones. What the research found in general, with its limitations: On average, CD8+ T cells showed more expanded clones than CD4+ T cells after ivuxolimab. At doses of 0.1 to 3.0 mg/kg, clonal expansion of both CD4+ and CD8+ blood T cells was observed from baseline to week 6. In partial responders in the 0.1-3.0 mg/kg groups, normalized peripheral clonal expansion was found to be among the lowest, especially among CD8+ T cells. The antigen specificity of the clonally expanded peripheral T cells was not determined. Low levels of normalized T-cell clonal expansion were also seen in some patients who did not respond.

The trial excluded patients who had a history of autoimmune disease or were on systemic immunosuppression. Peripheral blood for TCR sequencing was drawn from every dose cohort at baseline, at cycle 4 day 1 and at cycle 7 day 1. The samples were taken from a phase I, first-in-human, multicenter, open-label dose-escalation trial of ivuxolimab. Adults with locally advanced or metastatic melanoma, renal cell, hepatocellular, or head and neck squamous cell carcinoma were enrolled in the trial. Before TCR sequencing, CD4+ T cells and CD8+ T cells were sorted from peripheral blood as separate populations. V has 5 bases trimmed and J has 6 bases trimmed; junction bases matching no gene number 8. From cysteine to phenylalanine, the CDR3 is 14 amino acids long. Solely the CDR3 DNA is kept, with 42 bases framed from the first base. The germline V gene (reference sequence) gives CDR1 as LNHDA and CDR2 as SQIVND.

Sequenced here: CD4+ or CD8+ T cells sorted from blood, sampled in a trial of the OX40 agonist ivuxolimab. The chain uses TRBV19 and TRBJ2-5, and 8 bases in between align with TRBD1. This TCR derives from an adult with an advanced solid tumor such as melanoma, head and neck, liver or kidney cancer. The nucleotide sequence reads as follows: TGTGCCAGTAGTCGCGGACAGGGACCGCAGACCCAGTACTTC. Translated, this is CASSRGQGPQTQYF.